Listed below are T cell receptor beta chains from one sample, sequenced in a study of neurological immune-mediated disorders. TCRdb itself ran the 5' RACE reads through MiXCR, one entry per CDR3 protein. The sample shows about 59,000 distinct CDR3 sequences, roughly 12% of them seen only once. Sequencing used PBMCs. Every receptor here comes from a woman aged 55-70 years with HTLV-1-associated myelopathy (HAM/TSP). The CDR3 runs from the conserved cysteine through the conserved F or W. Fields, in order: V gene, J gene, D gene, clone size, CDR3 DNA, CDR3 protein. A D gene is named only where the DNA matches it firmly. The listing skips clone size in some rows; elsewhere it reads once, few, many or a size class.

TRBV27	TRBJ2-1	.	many	TGTGCCAGCAGTTTAACTGGTTCCTACAATGAGCAGTTCTTC	CASSLTGSYNEQFF
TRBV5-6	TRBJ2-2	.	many	TGTGCCAGCAGCTTGAGGATCACCGGGGAGCTGTTTTTT	CASSLRITGELFF
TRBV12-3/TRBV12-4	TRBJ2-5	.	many	TGTGCCAGCAGCCTAGGACGGGCGTACCAAGAGACCCAGTACTTC	CASSLGRAYQETQYF
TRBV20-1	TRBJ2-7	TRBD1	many	TGCAGTGCTAGGAAGGGACAGATCGGTTACGAGCAGTACTTC	CSARKGQIGYEQYF
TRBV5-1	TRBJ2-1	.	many	TGCGCCAGCAAAGCGGGTACCTCCTACAATGAGCAGTTCTTC	CASKAGTSYNEQFF
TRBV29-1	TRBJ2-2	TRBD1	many	TGCAGCGAGGGACAGATGAACACCGGGGAGCTGTTTTTT	CSEGQMNTGELFF
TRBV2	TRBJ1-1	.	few	TGTGCCAGCAGGGGAACAGGGTTCACTGAAGCTTTCTTT	CASRGTGFTEAFF
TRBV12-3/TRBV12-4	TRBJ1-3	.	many	TGTGCCAGCAGTTTCAACAGACTATCCGGAAACACCATATATTTT	CASSFNRLSGNTIYF
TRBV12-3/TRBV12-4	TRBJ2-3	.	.	TGTGCCAGCACGTTGGGAGACAGTATCACAGATACACAGTATTTT	CASTLGDSITDTQYF
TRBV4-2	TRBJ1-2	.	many	TGTGCCAGCAGCCAAGAGCAATGGGGCTACACCTTC	CASSQEQWGYTF
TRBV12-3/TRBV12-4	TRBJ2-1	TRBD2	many	TGTGCCAGCAGTCTAACTAGCGGGAGGCCTTGGGGGTCCTACAATGAGCAGTTCTTC	CASSLTSGRPWGSYNEQFF
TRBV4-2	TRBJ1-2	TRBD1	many	TGTGCCAGCAGCCTAAGCGGGACAGCCGTCGGTGGCTACACCTTC	CASSLSGTAVGGYTF
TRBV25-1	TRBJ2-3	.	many	TGTGCCAGCAGTGAATTTGGTGGCACAGATACGCAGTATTTT	CASSEFGGTDTQYF
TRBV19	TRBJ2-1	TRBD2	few	TGTGCCAGTAGTATTCCGCGGGGGAGAGCTAATGAGCAGTTCTTC	CASSIPRGRANEQFF
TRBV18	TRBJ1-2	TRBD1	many	TGTGCCAGCTCACCAGGGACAGGGGAATTTTATGGCTACACCTTC	CASSPGTGEFYGYTF
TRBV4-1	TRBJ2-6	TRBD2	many	TGCGCCAGCAGCCTCCAGGGCGCGGGAGCTGGGGCCAACGTCCTGACTTTC	CASSLQGAGAGANVLTF
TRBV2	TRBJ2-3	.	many	TGTGCCAGCGGAGACACCTTCACCGATACGCAGTATTTT	CASGDTFTDTQYF
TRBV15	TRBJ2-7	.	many	TGTGCCACCAGTCGATCAAGGTCCGGTCGCTACGAGCAGTACTTC	CATSRSRSGRYEQYF
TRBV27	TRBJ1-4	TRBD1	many	TGTGCCAGCAGTTCGCAAGGGACAGGGGAGAAAAAACTGTTTTTT	CASSSQGTGEKKLFF
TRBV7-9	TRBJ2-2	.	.	TGTGCCAGCAGCTTGGGCGGTAACACCAGGGAGATGTTTTTT	CASSLGGNTREMFF
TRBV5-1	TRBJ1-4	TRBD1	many	TGCGCCAGCAGCTTGGGTTTTGGGACAGTTAATGAAAAACTGTTTTTT	CASSLGFGTVNEKLFF
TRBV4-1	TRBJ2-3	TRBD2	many	TGCGCCAGCAGCACCCTAGCGGGAGTTGGAGATACGCAGTATTTT	CASSTLAGVGDTQYF
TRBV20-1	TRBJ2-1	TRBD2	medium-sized	TGCAGTGCGGGACTAGCGGAGAATGAGCAGTTCTTC	CSAGLAENEQFF
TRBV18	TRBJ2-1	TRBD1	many	TGTGCCAGCTCACTACGGACAGGGGAAAATGAGCAGTTCTTC	CASSLRTGENEQFF
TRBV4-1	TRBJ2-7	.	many	TGCGCCAGCAGCCAAGGAGACAGTAGGGGAGGCAACGAGCAGTACTTC	CASSQGDSRGGNEQYF
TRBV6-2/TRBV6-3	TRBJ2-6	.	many	TGTGCCAGCAGTTGGGATGAAAGCTCTGGGGCCAACGTCCTGACTTTC	CASSWDESSGANVLTF